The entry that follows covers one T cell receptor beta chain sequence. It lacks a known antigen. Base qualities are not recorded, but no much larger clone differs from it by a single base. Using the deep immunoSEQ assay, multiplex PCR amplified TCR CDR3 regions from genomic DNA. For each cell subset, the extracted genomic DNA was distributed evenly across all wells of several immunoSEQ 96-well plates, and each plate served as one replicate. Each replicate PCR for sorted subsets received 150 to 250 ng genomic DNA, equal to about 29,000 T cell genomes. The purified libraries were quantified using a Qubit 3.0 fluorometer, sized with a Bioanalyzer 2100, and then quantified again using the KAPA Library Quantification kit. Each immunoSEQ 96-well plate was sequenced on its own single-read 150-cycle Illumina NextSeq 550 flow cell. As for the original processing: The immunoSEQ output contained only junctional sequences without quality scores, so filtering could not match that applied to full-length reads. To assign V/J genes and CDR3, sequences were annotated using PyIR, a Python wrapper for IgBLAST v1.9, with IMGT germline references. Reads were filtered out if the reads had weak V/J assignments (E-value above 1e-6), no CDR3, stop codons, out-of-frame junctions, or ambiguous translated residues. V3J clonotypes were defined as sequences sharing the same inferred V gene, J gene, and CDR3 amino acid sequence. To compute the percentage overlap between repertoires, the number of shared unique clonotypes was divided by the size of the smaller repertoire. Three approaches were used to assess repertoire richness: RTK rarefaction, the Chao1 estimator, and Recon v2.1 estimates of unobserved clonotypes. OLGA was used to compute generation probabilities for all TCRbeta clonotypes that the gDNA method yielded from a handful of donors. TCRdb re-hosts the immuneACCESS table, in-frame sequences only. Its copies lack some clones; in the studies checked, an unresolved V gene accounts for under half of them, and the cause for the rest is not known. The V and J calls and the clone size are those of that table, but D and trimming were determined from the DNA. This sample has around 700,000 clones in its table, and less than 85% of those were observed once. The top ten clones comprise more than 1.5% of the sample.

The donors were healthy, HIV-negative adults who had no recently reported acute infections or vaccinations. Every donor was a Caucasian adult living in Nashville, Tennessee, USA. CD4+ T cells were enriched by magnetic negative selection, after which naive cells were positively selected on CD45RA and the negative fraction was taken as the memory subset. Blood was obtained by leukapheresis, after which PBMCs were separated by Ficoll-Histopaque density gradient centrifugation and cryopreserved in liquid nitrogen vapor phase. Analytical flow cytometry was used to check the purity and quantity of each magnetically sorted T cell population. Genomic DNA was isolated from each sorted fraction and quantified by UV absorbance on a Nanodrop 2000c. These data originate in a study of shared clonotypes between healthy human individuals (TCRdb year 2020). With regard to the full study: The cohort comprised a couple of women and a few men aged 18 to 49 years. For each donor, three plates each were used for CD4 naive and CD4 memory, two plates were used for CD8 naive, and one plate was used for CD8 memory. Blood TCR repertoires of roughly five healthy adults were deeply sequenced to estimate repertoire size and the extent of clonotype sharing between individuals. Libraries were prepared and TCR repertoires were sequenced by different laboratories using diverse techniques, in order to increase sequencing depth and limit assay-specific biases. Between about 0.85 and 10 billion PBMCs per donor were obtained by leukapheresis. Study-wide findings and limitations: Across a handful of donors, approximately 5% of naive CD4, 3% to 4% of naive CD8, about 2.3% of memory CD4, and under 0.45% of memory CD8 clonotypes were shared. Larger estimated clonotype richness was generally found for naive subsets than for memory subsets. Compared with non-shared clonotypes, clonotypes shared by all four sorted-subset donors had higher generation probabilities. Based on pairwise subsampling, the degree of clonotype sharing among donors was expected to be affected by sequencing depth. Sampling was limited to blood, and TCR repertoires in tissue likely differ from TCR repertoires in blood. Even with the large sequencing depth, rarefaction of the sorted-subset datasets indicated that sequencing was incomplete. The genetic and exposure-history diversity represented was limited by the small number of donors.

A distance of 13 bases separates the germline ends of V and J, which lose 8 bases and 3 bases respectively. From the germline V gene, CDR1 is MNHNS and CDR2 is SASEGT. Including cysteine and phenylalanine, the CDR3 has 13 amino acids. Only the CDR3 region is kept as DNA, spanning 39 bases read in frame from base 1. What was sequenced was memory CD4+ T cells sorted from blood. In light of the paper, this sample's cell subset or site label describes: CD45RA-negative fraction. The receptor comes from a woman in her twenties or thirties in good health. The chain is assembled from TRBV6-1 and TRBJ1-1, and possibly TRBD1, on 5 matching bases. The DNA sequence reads TGTGCCAGCGGCGCATCGGGGGACACTGAAGCTTTCTTT. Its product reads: CASGASGDTEAFF.